These 25 T cell receptor beta chains were all obtained from the same sample, sequenced in a study of blood T cell repertoires in COVID-19. Some clones are missing from TCRdb's copy, which holds only in-frame ones; the method was immunoSEQ multiplex PCR. In the table there are 250,000 to 400,000 clones, roughly 84% of which are singletons. The sample consisted of peripheral blood. All receptors derive from a man aged 50 to 59 with active or convalescent COVID-19.

This clone was seen a handful of times. The chain carries TRBV10-3 and TRBJ2-7, with D possibly being TRBD1 (6 bases). Germline V gives CDR1 ENHRY, CDR2 SYGVKD. The CDR3 has 15 amino acids. Trimming left V 2 bases short and J 0 bases short, with 11 bases between. CDR3 amino acids: CAISEPGQSSYEQYF. DNA of the CDR3: TGTGCCATCAGTGAGCCTGGACAGAGCTCCTACGAGCAGTACTTC.

The CDR3 here is CASSYSMTGADGYTF. CDR3 coding DNA: TGTGCCAGCAGTTACTCGATGACAGGGGCCGATGGCTACACCTTC. This chain joins TRBV6-5 and TRBJ1-2, with TRBD1 matching 8 bases. Per germline, CDR1 MNHEY and CDR2 SVGAGI. Trimming at V came to 0 bases and at J to 6 bases, leaving 6 bases not matched to a gene. The CDR3 is 15 amino acids.

This rearrangement joins TRBV7-2 to TRBJ1-6; the D is unclear. The CDR3 has 13 amino acids. Trimming cost V 8 bases and J 7 bases, with 12 bases left between them. Germline CDR1 reads SGHTA; CDR2 reads FQGNSA. The CDR3 loop is CASGLGGNSPLHF. CDR3 sequence (DNA): TGTGCCAGCGGGCTGGGTGGGAATTCACCCCTCCACTTT.

This clone has only a few counts. This chain links TRBV28 with TRBJ2-7; 13 bases agree with TRBD2. Germline values: CDR1 MDHEN, CDR2 SYDVKM. CDR3 length equals 16 residues. Trimming removed 8 bases from V and 5 bases from J; junction bases left unmatched: 12. The DNA of the CDR3 is TGTGCCAGCTCTCGGACTAGCGGGAGATGGAGCCACGAGCAGTACTTC. Amino acids: CASSRTSGRWSHEQYF.

J is TRBJ1-6 and V is TRBV19; D is unclear. The CDR3 contains 13 residues. V lost 4 bases, J lost 8 bases, and 9 bases lay in between. The germline CDR1 and CDR2 sequences are LNHDA and SQIVND (reference sequence). The CDR3: CASSTNGDSPLHF. The CDR3 region has the DNA TGTGCCAGTAGTACAAACGGGGATTCACCCCTCCACTTT. Complete variable domain (other parts from reference TRBV19 and TRBJ1-6): DGGITQSPKYLFRKEGQNVTLSCEQNLNHDAMYWYRQDPGQGLRLIYYSQIVNDFQKGDIAEGYSVSREKKESFPLTVTSAQKNPTAFYLCASSTNGDSPLHFGNGTRLTVT.

The chain is built from TRBV6-1 and TRBJ1-1; TRBD1 agrees at 9 bases. Germline CDR1 and CDR2: MNHNS and SASEGT. The CDR3 sequence is 17 residues long. Losses at the gene ends were 3 bases for V and 4 bases for J; bases not matched to a gene: 12. CDR3 bases: TGTGCCAGCAGTGAGTACTGGCGGACAGGGGAGAGCACTGAAGCTTTCTTT. Its translation: CASSEYWRTGESTEAFF.

The chain combines TRBV11-2 with TRBJ1-3; 9 nucleotides match TRBD1. The germline CDR1 and CDR2 sequences are SGHAT and FQNNGV. There are 18 residues in the CDR3. V was clipped by 6 bases and J by 2 bases; unmatched bases: 14. Written as DNA, the CDR3 is TGTGCCAGCAGTCGAAACCGGGACAGGGCCTCCCCTGGAAACACCATATATTTT. Translating it yields CASSRNRDRASPGNTIYF.

This clone was seen once. As DNA, the CDR3 is TGTGCCAGCTCACGGGACAGGGTTATCACTGAAGCTTTCTTT. As protein: CASSRDRVITEAFF. The rearrangement links TRBV18 to TRBJ1-1; TRBD1 agrees at 9 bases. CDR3 length equals 14 residues. Looked up from germline, CDR1 is KGHSH and CDR2 is LQKENI. V was clipped by 4 bases and J by 4 bases; unmatched bases: 4. Looking up the rest from reference TRBV18 and TRBJ1-1 gives the full variable domain: NAGVMQNPRHLVRRRGQEARLRCSPMKGHSHVYWYRQLPEEGLKFMVYLQKENIIDESGMPKERFSAEFPKEGPSILRIQQVVRGDSAAYFCASSRDRVITEAFFGQGTRLTVV.

This clone appeared once. The rearrangement uses TRBV28 and TRBJ1-2, with 9 bases identical to TRBD1. The germline gives CDR1 MDHEN, CDR2 SYDVKM. Germline trimming cut 6 bases from V and 3 bases from J; bases unmatched to any gene: 5. The CDR3 covers 14 residues. The CDR3 loop is CASRPTGGDYGYTF. DNA of the CDR3: TGTGCCAGCAGGCCGACAGGGGGGGACTATGGCTACACCTTC.

V is TRBV18 and J is TRBJ1-2; no clear D gene. Germline CDR1 is KGHSH and CDR2 is LQKENI. CDR3 length: 15 amino acids. Deletions cut 3 bases from V and 6 bases from J, with 17 bases between. The CDR3 DNA sequence: TGTGCCAGCTCACCGCGGTCGGCCGAAGGCAATGGCTACACCTTC. It specifies CASSPRSAEGNGYTF.

The genes are TRBV5-1 and TRBJ1-4; TRBD1 matches at 9 bases. The V gene end was trimmed by 4 bases and the J gene end by 10 bases; junction bases not matched to a gene: 11. Germline V lookup: CDR1 SGHRS, CDR2 YFSETQ. The CDR3 contains 15 residues. The DNA for the CDR3 is TGCGCCAGCAGCCCAACGTCCCCGGACAGGGGAAAACTGTTTTTT. Protein sequence: CASSPTSPDRGKLFF.

The J gene is TRBJ2-2, the V gene TRBV19; possible D gene TRBD1, 5 bases. V was trimmed by 5 bases and J by 0 bases, leaving 13 bases between them. The CDR3 sequence is 16 residues long. From germline, CDR1 is LNHDA and CDR2 SQIVND (reference sequence). The CDR3 DNA is TGTGCCAGTAGTCCTAGGGGCAGGCCGAACACCGGGGAGCTGTTTTTT. Its translation: CASSPRGRPNTGELFF. Based on the CDR3 plus reference TRBV19 and TRBJ2-2, the full variable domain is DGGITQSPKYLFRKEGQNVTLSCEQNLNHDAMYWYRQDPGQGLRLIYYSQIVNDFQKGDIAEGYSVSREKKESFPLTVTSAQKNPTAFYLCASSPRGRPNTGELFFGEGSRLTVL.

The chain carries TRBV7-2 and TRBJ2-3; a possible D gene is TRBD2 (7 bases). Trimming pared 5 bases from V and 3 bases from J, leaving 18 bases between. The CDR3 loop spans 16 amino acids. In germline, CDR1 is SGHTA, CDR2 FQGNSA. The CDR3 DNA is TGTGCCAGCAGCAGATTAGGGGGGGCCATGACAGATACGCAGTATTTT. This encodes CASSRLGGAMTDTQYF.

The rearrangement links TRBV19 to TRBJ2-1; 9 nucleotides align to TRBD2. Germline values: CDR1 LNHDA, CDR2 SQIVND (reference sequence). The CDR3 loop spans 17 amino acids. V shed 5 bases and J 0 bases; nucleotides not matched to a gene: 8. Written as DNA, the CDR3 is TGTGCCAGTAGTTGGGCTAGCGGGGCGAGCTCCTACAATGAGCAGTTCTTC. It translates to CASSWASGASSYNEQFF.

The chain has TRBV11-2 and TRBJ2-7; 12 bases align to TRBD2. After removal of 1 base from V and 4 bases from J, the junction contained 8 bases not matched to a gene. Germline CDR1 and CDR2: SGHAT and FQNNGV. The CDR3 loop spans 17 amino acids. The CDR3: CASSLVATSGSRYEQYF. The CDR3 DNA is TGTGCCAGCAGCTTAGTTGCGACTAGCGGGAGTAGGTACGAGCAGTACTTC. The full variable domain, its missing parts supplied by reference TRBV11-2 and TRBJ2-7, is EAGVAQSPRYKIIEKRQSVAFWCNPISGHATLYWYQQILGQGPKLLIQFQNNGVVDDSQLPKDRFSAERLKGVDSTLKIQPAKLEDSAVYLCASSLVATSGSRYEQYFGPGTRLTVT.

V and J are TRBV28 and TRBJ1-3; TRBD1 matches at 7 bases. The CDR3 has 15 residues. The trim removed 4 bases at V and 0 bases at J, leaving 3 bases unmatched. Per germline, CDR1 MDHEN and CDR2 SYDVKM. The CDR3 reads CASSSGTVSGNTIYF. The CDR3 DNA sequence: TGTGCCAGCAGTTCCGGGACAGTCTCTGGAAACACCATATATTTT.

J is TRBJ2-7 and V is TRBV5-1; 9 bases line up with TRBD1. The germline V gene encodes CDR1 SGHRS and CDR2 YFSETQ. This CDR3 is built from 13 residues. The trim removed 4 bases at V and 7 bases at J, leaving 6 bases unmatched. The CDR3 region is CASSRDRVAEQYF. CDR3 sequence (DNA): TGCGCCAGCAGCCGGGACAGGGTAGCGGAGCAGTACTTC.

This clone has just a few counts. The chain combines TRBV24-1 with TRBJ1-6; D call uncertain. The CDR3 is made up of 14 amino acids. The V and J ends lost 6 bases and 6 bases respectively, with 11 bases between them. Per germline, CDR1 KGHDR and CDR2 SFDVKD. CDR3 bases: TGTGCCACCAGTTCCGGGATCTCTAATTCACCCCTCCACTTT. It specifies CATSSGISNSPLHF.

The chain links TRBV3-1 (or the pseudogene TRBV3-2) to TRBJ2-5; D may be TRBD2 (5 bases). The CDR3 consists of 16 residues. Germline V CDR1 and CDR2: LGHDT, YNNKEL (reference sequence). V was shortened by 4 bases and J by 0 bases, with 15 bases between the two germline ends. The CDR3 DNA sequence: TGTGCCAGCAGCCTCCGCGGACTTCTGTACCAAGAGACCCAGTACTTC. Protein sequence: CASSLRGLLYQETQYF.

The chain uses TRBV18 and TRBJ2-1; 8 bases fit TRBD1. The length of the CDR3 is 13 residues. Germline V gene lookup returns CDR1 KGHSH and CDR2 LQKENI. V was pared by 2 bases and J by 7 bases, with 1 base of the junction left unmatched. The CDR3 DNA is TGTGCCAGCTCACCAAACAGGGGGAATGAGCAGTTCTTC. This codes for CASSPNRGNEQFF. Supplemented by reference TRBV18 and TRBJ2-1, the full variable domain reads NAGVMQNPRHLVRRRGQEARLRCSPMKGHSHVYWYRQLPEEGLKFMVYLQKENIIDESGMPKERFSAEFPKEGPSILRIQQVVRGDSAAYFCASSPNRGNEQFFGPGTRLTVL.

The V and J genes are TRBV28 and TRBJ2-5, with TRBD1 identical over 7 bases. Looked up from germline, CDR1 is MDHEN and CDR2 is SYDVKM. Unmatched junction bases numbered 6, after V lost 3 bases and J lost 5 bases. The CDR3 spans 14 residues. The CDR3 DNA follows: TGTGCCAGCAGTTTTCGAGGGGGCTGGGAGACCCAGTACTTC. This codes for CASSFRGGWETQYF.

Note on this clone: An end of the junction differs from the germline gene, which may be a read error. The V gene is TRBV3-1 (or the pseudogene TRBV3-2), the J gene TRBJ1-2, with a tentative D call TRBD1 (6 bases). Looked up from germline, CDR1 is LGHDT and CDR2 is YNNKEL (reference sequence). This CDR3 region has 14 residues. The CDR3 here is CASSLTGMNSGYTF. CDR3 bases: TGTGCCAGCAGCCTAACAGGGATGAACTCTGGCTACACCTTC.

The chain carries TRBV9 and TRBJ1-3, with a tentative D call TRBD1 (6 bases). V lost 4 bases and J 0 bases, leaving 8 bases between the germline ends. The CDR3 is made up of 14 amino acids. The germline V gene encodes CDR1 SGDLS and CDR2 YYNGEE. The CDR3 spells CASSTGNSGNTIYF. CDR3 nucleotide sequence: TGTGCCAGCAGCACAGGGAACTCTGGAAACACCATATATTTT.

This clone was observed a handful of times. This rearrangement joins TRBV7-2 to TRBJ1-2; 11 nucleotides align to TRBD1. Trimming removed 5 bases from V and 7 bases from J; junction bases left unmatched: 9. Germline lookup yields CDR1 SGHTA and CDR2 FQGNSA. This CDR3 is built from 15 residues. In nucleotides, the CDR3 is TGTGCCAGCAGCGACCGGACAGGGGGCTTCGGTGGCTACACCTTC. This sequence encodes CASSDRTGGFGGYTF.

V and J are TRBV6-1 and TRBJ2-2; no clear D. The CDR3 has 15 amino acids. Trimming removed 2 bases from V and 0 bases from J, with 7 bases in between. Germline assignment: CDR1 MNHNS and CDR2 SASEGT. CDR3 bases: TGTGCCAGCAGTGAATATACAGCGAACACCGGGGAGCTGTTTTTT. Residues: CASSEYTANTGELFF.